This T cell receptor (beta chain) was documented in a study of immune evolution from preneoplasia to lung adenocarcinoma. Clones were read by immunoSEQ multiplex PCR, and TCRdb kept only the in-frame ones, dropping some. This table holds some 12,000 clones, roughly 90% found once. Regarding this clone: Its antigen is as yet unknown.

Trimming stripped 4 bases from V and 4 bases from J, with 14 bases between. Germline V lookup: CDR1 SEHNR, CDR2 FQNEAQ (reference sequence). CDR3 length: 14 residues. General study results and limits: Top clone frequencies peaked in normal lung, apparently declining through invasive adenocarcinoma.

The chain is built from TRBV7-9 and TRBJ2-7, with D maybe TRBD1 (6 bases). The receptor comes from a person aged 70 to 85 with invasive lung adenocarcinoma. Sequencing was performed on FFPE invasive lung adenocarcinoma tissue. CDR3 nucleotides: TGTGCCAGCAGCTCCCGGGACACCGGGTACGAGCAGTACTTC. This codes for CASSSRDTGYEQYF. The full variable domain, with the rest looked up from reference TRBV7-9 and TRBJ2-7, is DTGVSQNPRHKITKRGQNVTFRCDPISEHNRLYWYRQTLGQGPEFLTYFQNEAQLEKSRLLSDRFSAERPKGSFSTLEIQRTEQGDSAMYLCASSSRDTGYEQYFGPGTRLTVT.